This T cell receptor beta chain was captured by sequencing in a study of CD8+CD57+ T cells in acquired aplastic anemia. CD8+CD57+ cell expansion had been shown by flow cytometry in patients chosen for sequencing. It was genomic DNA that served as the template for profiling TCR beta VDJ and CDR3. TCRdb used MiXCR to reprocess the reads, holding one entry per CDR3 protein. The data contain over 150,000 distinct CDR3 sequences, about 48% of them singletons. V was pared by 2 bases and J by 7 bases, with 5 bases between. This CDR3 is 11 amino acids long. Germline CDR1 MGHDK, CDR2 SYGVNS. The clonotype originates from a human donor with aplastic anemia. Sequenced: sorted CD4+, CD8+, or CD8+CD57+ T cells (not recorded which) from PBMCs. The chain links TRBV25-1 to TRBJ1-1; D remains unclear. The CDR3 DNA sequence: TGTGCCAGCAGTGAACACCTTGAAGCTTTCTTT. Translated, it gives CASSEHLEAFF.